The 9 T cell receptor beta chains below come from one sample, sequenced in a study of PD-L1 blockade in urothelial cancer (dated by TCRdb to about 2017). Read against the paper, the sample's time point label means: pretreatment peripheral blood. Library construction relied on the immunoSEQ multiplex PCR assay. The clones in this table, taken by TCRdb from immuneACCESS, are in-frame only. Not every clone is retained; where verified, under half of the shortfall comes from an unresolved V gene, and the cause of the rest is unknown. For this sample there are about 39,000 clones; roughly 92% appear just once. The top ten clonotypes cover about 11% of the sample. Here the sequenced sample was PBMCs, taken around atezolizumab (anti-PD-L1) treatment. Receptor source: a woman aged 55-69 years with urothelial cancer.

CDR3 sequence reads: CASSSSSGRSMNTGELFF. In DNA form, the CDR3 reads TGTGCCAGCAGCTCTTCTAGCGGGAGATCAATGAACACCGGGGAGCTGTTTTTT. The chain joins TRBV5-4 to TRBJ2-2; 10 bases match TRBD2. This CDR3 comprises 18 residues. V lost 3 bases and J lost 1; bases outside the gene matches: 9. Germline loops: CDR1 SGHNT, CDR2 YYREEE (reference sequence).

The J gene is TRBJ1-2, the V gene TRBV27; a possible D gene is TRBD1 (5 bases). The V end lost 3 bases, the J end lost 3 bases, and 11 bases lay between the germline ends. Germline values: CDR1 MNHEY, CDR2 SMNVEV (reference sequence). CDR3 length: 14 amino acids. The CDR3: CASSLQGGDYGYTF. The CDR3 DNA is TGTGCCAGCAGTTTGCAGGGAGGTGACTATGGCTACACCTTC.

The chain carries TRBV4-1 and TRBJ1-1; weak D call: TRBD1 (5 bases). The CDR3 has 14 residues. The germline gives CDR1 MGHRA, CDR2 YSYEKL. Trimming stripped 6 bases from V and 1 base from J, with 12 bases between. The DNA for the CDR3 is TGCGCCAGCAGGGTTGAGACAGCGAACACTGAAGCTTTCTTT. This encodes CASRVETANTEAFF.

The V and J genes are TRBV5-1 and TRBJ1-4; 9 bases agree with TRBD1. Germline CDR1 SGHRS, CDR2 YFSETQ. CDR3 length: 15 amino acids. Trimming cost V 4 bases and J 8 bases; bases outside gene matches: 9. Written as DNA, the CDR3 is TGCGCCAGCAGCGACCGGACAGGGGAGGGAGAAAAACTGTTTTTT. It encodes CASSDRTGEGEKLFF.

The V gene is TRBV5-1, the J gene TRBJ2-5, with TRBD1 matching over 8 bases. The CDR3 runs 14 residues. Germline V CDR1 and CDR2: SGHRS, YFSETQ. V shed 4 bases and J 2 bases; nucleotides not matched to a gene: 4. The CDR3 DNA is TGCGCCAGCAGCAGGACAGGGACTCAAGAGACCCAGTACTTC. Residues: CASSRTGTQETQYF.

The chain combines TRBV25-1 with TRBJ2-7; tentative D call: TRBD1 (6 bases). V was pared by 5 bases and J by 0 bases, with 14 bases between. CDR3 size: 15 residues. Germline V gene lookup returns CDR1 MGHDK and CDR2 SYGVNS. CDR3 residues: CASSPRQASSYEQYF. CDR3 bases: TGTGCCAGCAGTCCCCGACAGGCCTCCTCCTACGAGCAGTACTTC.

The chain couples TRBV5-5 to TRBJ2-7; D possibly corresponds to TRBD2 (5 bases). Germline CDR1 and CDR2: SGHKS and YYEKEE (reference sequence). Trimming took off 2 bases at V and 10 bases at J, with 13 bases between the two ends. The CDR3 has 12 amino acids. CDR3 sequence reads: CASSFEGSGQYF. The CDR3 coding sequence is TGTGCCAGCAGCTTCGAGGGTTCGGGACAGTACTTC.

There are a few counts of this clone. The chain uses TRBV4-1 and TRBJ2-2; a weak D match, TRBD1 (6 bases). This CDR3 is built from 15 residues. V lost 3 bases and J lost 0, with 8 bases in between. Germline CDR1 is MGHRA and CDR2 is YSYEKL. The chain's CDR3 is CASSQWTANTGELFF. CDR3 bases: TGCGCCAGCAGCCAGTGGACAGCGAACACCGGGGAGCTGTTTTTT.

The J gene is TRBJ2-1, the V gene TRBV27, with 8 bases lining up with TRBD2. Looked up from germline, CDR1 is MNHEY and CDR2 is SMNVEV (reference sequence). CDR3 size: 15 residues. V lost 2 bases and J lost 3; bases outside the gene matches: 3. Written as DNA, the CDR3 is TGTGCCAGCAGTTTAAAGGGACTAGTCTACAATGAGCAGTTCTTC. Translation: CASSLKGLVYNEQFF.